A single sample gave rise to the 5 T cell receptor beta chains below, sequenced in a study of T cell repertoires in cytomegalovirus infection. TCRdb reprocessed the reads via MiXCR and lists one record per CDR3 protein. The sample records just under 550,000 distinct CDR3 sequences, about 26% being singletons. Sequenced material: PBMCs. The receptors here all came from a human donor in good health (CMV status not recorded). Some clones in this sample may be carry-over from other donors' samples.

The V and J genes are TRBV6-6 and TRBJ1-4, with 8 positions matching TRBD1. V shed 6 bases, J shed 3 bases, and the junction held 6 bases outside the gene matches. CDR3 length equals 15 residues. Germline assignment: CDR1 MNHNY and CDR2 SVGAGI (reference sequence). The CDR3 reads CASRMGQEPNEKLFF. The CDR3 DNA sequence: TGTGCCAGCAGGATGGGACAGGAGCCTAATGAAAAACTGTTTTTT.

The chain carries TRBV6-8 and TRBJ1-5; D is ambiguous. Germline values: CDR1 MNHGY, CDR2 SAAAGT. The CDR3 consists of 14 residues. Trimming pared 2 bases from V and 3 bases from J, leaving 8 bases between. CDR3 DNA sequence: TGTGCCAGCAGTTACCAATCGGCCAATCAGCCCCAGCATTTT. Translating gives CASSYQSANQPQHF.

This clonotype has a handful of counts. J is TRBJ2-1 and V is TRBV20-1; 7 nucleotides align to TRBD2. V was clipped by 5 bases and J by 3 bases; unmatched bases: 10. This CDR3 comprises 15 residues. Per the germline V gene, CDR1 is DFQATT and CDR2 is SNEGSKA (reference sequence). The CDR3 bases are TGCAGTGCTGAGAAGATAAGCGGGAACTACAATGAGCAGTTCTTC. It specifies CSAEKISGNYNEQFF.

This chain connects TRBV4-3 to TRBJ2-3; no clear D gene. V lost 1 base and J lost 4, with 12 bases in between. The germline V gene encodes CDR1 LGHNA and CDR2 YSLEER. This CDR3 is built from 15 residues. The CDR3 DNA reads TGCGCCAGCAGCCAAGGCGGCGCGAACCCAGATACGCAGTATTTT. Encoded protein: CASSQGGANPDTQYF.

The CDR3 nucleotides read TGTGCCAGCAGTTTCGCGAGACTAATGTACGAGCAGTACTTC. Protein product: CASSFARLMYEQYF. The chain joins TRBV28 to TRBJ2-7; maybe TRBD2 (5 bases). This CDR3 spans 14 amino acids. Germline lookup yields CDR1 MDHEN and CDR2 SYDVKM. Trimming cost V 3 bases and J 4 bases, with 13 bases left between them. Full variable domain (remainder filled in from reference TRBV28 and TRBJ2-7): DVKVTQSSRYLVKRTGEKVFLECVQDMDHENMFWYRQDPGLGLRLIYFSYDVKMKEKGDIPEGYSVSREKKERFSLILESASTNQTSMYLCASSFARLMYEQYFGPGTRLTVT.